A selection of T cell receptor beta chains follows, all from one sample in a study of OX40 agonist ivuxolimab in advanced cancers. Measured with immunoSEQ multiplex PCR; TCRdb has only the in-frame clones, and not every one. The sample lists around 39,000 clones; 80% to 85% were seen once. Sequences were derived from CD4+ or CD8+ T cells sorted from blood, sampled in a trial of the OX40 agonist ivuxolimab. These receptor sequences come from an adult with an advanced solid tumor such as melanoma, head and neck, liver or kidney cancer. Each CDR3 is given with its conserved first and last residue. The D gene is left open where the match is weak. For some rows the clone size is stated as once, few or many, or as a class when expanded; others skip it.

V gene: TRBV30; CDR3 length: 12; D gene: .; clone size: .; J gene: TRBJ2-3; CDR3 protein: CAWSPGLDTQYF; CDR3 DNA: TGTGCCTGGAGCCCAGGCCTAGATACGCAGTATTTT
V gene: TRBV28; CDR3 length: 16; D gene: .; clone size: .; J gene: TRBJ2-6; CDR3 protein: CASTLAGGRGANVLTF; CDR3 DNA: TGTGCCAGCACCCTTGCCGGGGGAAGGGGGGCCAACGTCCTGACTTTC
V gene: TRBV5-6; CDR3 length: 15; D gene: .; clone size: .; J gene: TRBJ2-4; CDR3 protein: CASSLNRLAKNIQYF; CDR3 DNA: TGTGCCAGCAGCTTGAACAGGTTAGCCAAAAACATTCAGTACTTC
V gene: TRBV4-1; CDR3 length: 15; D gene: .; clone size: once; J gene: TRBJ2-1; CDR3 protein: CASSRGASSYNEQFF; CDR3 DNA: TGCGCCAGCAGCCGGGGGGCTTCCTCCTACAATGAGCAGTTCTTC
V gene: TRBV4-1; CDR3 length: 18; D gene: .; clone size: .; J gene: TRBJ2-1; CDR3 protein: CASSQAPPQRALTNEQFF; CDR3 DNA: TGCGCCAGCAGCCAAGCCCCCCCGCAGCGGGCTTTAACTAATGAGCAGTTCTTC
V gene: TRBV20-1; CDR3 length: 10; D gene: .; clone size: .; J gene: TRBJ1-2; CDR3 protein: CSASIRGYTF; CDR3 DNA: TGCAGTGCTAGTATTCGTGGCTACACCTTC
V gene: TRBV7-9; CDR3 length: 13; D gene: .; clone size: .; J gene: TRBJ1-1; CDR3 protein: CASSLGQNTEAFF; CDR3 DNA: TGTGCCAGCAGCTTAGGGCAGAACACTGAAGCTTTCTTT
V gene: TRBV4-3; CDR3 length: 15; D gene: TRBD1; clone size: few; J gene: TRBJ1-2; CDR3 protein: CASSQDGTGKGGYTF; CDR3 DNA: TGCGCCAGCAGCCAAGATGGGACAGGGAAGGGCGGCTACACCTTC
V gene: TRBV6-6; CDR3 length: 13; D gene: .; clone size: .; J gene: TRBJ1-6; CDR3 protein: CASSKTDNSPLHF; CDR3 DNA: TGTGCCAGCAGCAAGACCGATAATTCACCCCTCCACTTT
V gene: TRBV5-1; CDR3 length: 14; D gene: .; clone size: .; J gene: TRBJ1-4; CDR3 protein: CASRTGRTNEKLFF; CDR3 DNA: TGCGCCAGCAGGACGGGACGGACGAATGAAAAACTGTTTTTT
V gene: TRBV30; CDR3 length: 13; D gene: TRBD1; clone size: .; J gene: TRBJ2-7; CDR3 protein: CAWDRGPLNEQYF; CDR3 DNA: TGTGCCTGGGACAGGGGACCGTTGAATGAGCAGTACTTC
V gene: TRBV11-3; CDR3 length: 15; D gene: .; clone size: .; J gene: TRBJ2-2; CDR3 protein: CASSFKGGNTGELFF; CDR3 DNA: TGTGCCAGCAGCTTCAAAGGAGGGAACACCGGGGAGCTGTTTTTT
V gene: TRBV5-4; CDR3 length: 13; D gene: .; clone size: .; J gene: TRBJ1-2; CDR3 protein: CASSQDREYGYTF; CDR3 DNA: TGTGCCAGCAGCCAGGACAGAGAGTATGGCTACACCTTC
V gene: TRBV9; CDR3 length: 14; D gene: .; clone size: .; J gene: TRBJ2-1; CDR3 protein: CASSPPTGRNEQFF; CDR3 DNA: TGTGCCAGCAGCCCTCCGACAGGGAGGAATGAGCAGTTCTTC
V gene: TRBV6-6; CDR3 length: 12; D gene: .; clone size: .; J gene: TRBJ2-5; CDR3 protein: CASTSGGETQYF; CDR3 DNA: TGTGCCAGCACCTCGGGTGGGGAGACCCAGTACTTC
V gene: TRBV28; CDR3 length: 12; D gene: .; clone size: few; J gene: TRBJ1-3; CDR3 protein: CASSFPGNTIYF; CDR3 DNA: TGTGCCAGCAGTTTTCCTGGAAACACCATATATTTT
V gene: TRBV27; CDR3 length: 13; D gene: .; clone size: medium-sized; J gene: TRBJ1-5; CDR3 protein: CASSLSRYQPQHF; CDR3 DNA: TGTGCCAGCAGCCTCTCCCGTTATCAGCCCCAGCATTTT
V gene: TRBV18; CDR3 length: 14; D gene: TRBD2; clone size: once; J gene: TRBJ2-7; CDR3 protein: CASSPTSGKYEQYF; CDR3 DNA: TGTGCCAGCTCACCAACTAGCGGGAAGTACGAGCAGTACTTC
V gene: TRBV7-9; CDR3 length: 15; D gene: TRBD1; clone size: few; J gene: TRBJ1-2; CDR3 protein: CASSFNRGQEGGYTF; CDR3 DNA: TGTGCCAGCAGCTTCAACAGGGGGCAGGAAGGTGGCTACACCTTC
V gene: TRBV5-1; CDR3 length: 13; D gene: .; clone size: .; J gene: TRBJ2-3; CDR3 protein: CASSLRSTDTQYF; CDR3 DNA: TGCGCCAGCAGCTTGCGCAGCACAGATACGCAGTATTTT
V gene: TRBV4-3; CDR3 length: 13; D gene: .; clone size: .; J gene: TRBJ1-1; CDR3 protein: CASSQEPGLRAFF; CDR3 DNA: TGCGCCAGCAGCCAAGAACCGGGTTTACGGGCTTTCTTT
V gene: TRBV6-1; CDR3 length: 15; D gene: .; clone size: .; J gene: TRBJ2-7; CDR3 protein: CASSEARPGQYEQHF; CDR3 DNA: TGTGCCAGCAGTGAAGCTAGGCCCGGGCAATACGAGCAGCACTTC
V gene: TRBV2; CDR3 length: 12; D gene: .; clone size: .; J gene: TRBJ1-2; CDR3 protein: CASSGGTYGYTF; CDR3 DNA: TGTGCCAGCAGTGGGGGGACGTATGGCTACACCTTC
V gene: TRBV5-4; CDR3 length: 14; D gene: .; clone size: once; J gene: TRBJ2-5; CDR3 protein: CASSLVRGKETQYF; CDR3 DNA: TGTGCCAGCAGCTTGGTTAGAGGTAAAGAGACCCAGTACTTC
V gene: TRBV6-5; CDR3 length: 16; D gene: .; clone size: .; J gene: TRBJ1-2; CDR3 protein: CASSYGAGSMNYGYTF; CDR3 DNA: TGTGCCAGCAGTTACGGCGCAGGCTCGATGAATTATGGCTACACCTTC
V gene: TRBV19; CDR3 length: 19; D gene: .; clone size: .; J gene: TRBJ2-1; CDR3 protein: CARITGAFLRAPLDNEQFF; CDR3 DNA: TGTGCCAGGATAACCGGGGCCTTTTTGCGGGCCCCTTTAGACAATGAGCAGTTCTTC
V gene: TRBV5-4; CDR3 length: 15; D gene: TRBD2; clone size: few; J gene: TRBJ2-1; CDR3 protein: CASSRASGRAGEQFF; CDR3 DNA: TGTGCCAGCAGCCGGGCTAGCGGGAGGGCCGGGGAGCAGTTCTTC
V gene: TRBV4-2; CDR3 length: 15; D gene: TRBD1; clone size: .; J gene: TRBJ1-1; CDR3 protein: CASSRPTGRGTEAFF; CDR3 DNA: TGTGCCAGCAGCCGACCAACCGGCAGGGGGACTGAAGCTTTCTTT
V gene: TRBV6-5; CDR3 length: 13; D gene: .; clone size: .; J gene: TRBJ2-7; CDR3 protein: CASSYVGLGEQYF; CDR3 DNA: TGTGCCAGCAGTTACGTCGGGCTGGGCGAGCAGTACTTC
V gene: TRBV2; CDR3 length: 14; D gene: TRBD1; clone size: .; J gene: TRBJ1-2; CDR3 protein: CASSEDRGSYGYTF; CDR3 DNA: TGTGCCAGCAGTGAGGACAGGGGAAGCTATGGCTACACCTTC
V gene: TRBV6-1; CDR3 length: 14; D gene: .; clone size: .; J gene: TRBJ1-2; CDR3 protein: CASSVGSGVDGYTF; CDR3 DNA: TGTGCCAGCAGTGTTGGCAGTGGGGTAGATGGCTACACCTTC
V gene: TRBV7-9; CDR3 length: 11; D gene: .; clone size: few; J gene: TRBJ2-2; CDR3 protein: CASSWAGELFF; CDR3 DNA: TGTGCCAGCAGCTGGGCTGGGGAGCTGTTTTTT
V gene: TRBV7-6; CDR3 length: 14; D gene: .; clone size: .; J gene: TRBJ1-2; CDR3 protein: CASSLAVMTGGYTF; CDR3 DNA: TGTGCCAGCAGCTTAGCGGTCATGACAGGTGGTTACACCTTC
V gene: TRBV6-5; CDR3 length: 14; D gene: .; clone size: .; J gene: TRBJ2-3; CDR3 protein: CASSSRTDTDTQYF; CDR3 DNA: TGTGCCAGCAGTAGCAGGACAGACACAGATACGCAGTATTTT
V gene: TRBV4-2; CDR3 length: 17; D gene: .; clone size: .; J gene: TRBJ2-1; CDR3 protein: CASSSRPGAMRGDEQFF; CDR3 DNA: TGTGCCAGCAGCTCGCGGCCGGGGGCCATGAGAGGGGATGAGCAGTTCTTC
V gene: TRBV5-1; CDR3 length: 14; D gene: .; clone size: .; J gene: TRBJ2-3; CDR3 protein: CASSLARITDTQYF; CDR3 DNA: TGCGCCAGCAGCTTGGCGCGGATCACAGATACGCAGTATTTT
V gene: TRBV7-2; CDR3 length: 15; D gene: .; clone size: .; J gene: TRBJ1-6; CDR3 protein: CASSLVAVSNSPLHF; CDR3 DNA: TGTGCCAGCAGCTTAGTAGCGGTTAGTAATTCACCCCTCCACTTT
V gene: TRBV6-1; CDR3 length: 13; D gene: .; clone size: .; J gene: TRBJ2-5; CDR3 protein: CASRTRVQETQYF; CDR3 DNA: TGTGCCAGCAGGACACGAGTTCAAGAGACCCAGTACTTC
V gene: TRBV7-9; CDR3 length: 15; D gene: TRBD2; clone size: once; J gene: TRBJ2-3; CDR3 protein: CASSYLAGLTDTQYF; CDR3 DNA: TGTGCCAGCAGCTACCTAGCGGGACTGACAGATACGCAGTATTTT
V gene: TRBV5-1; CDR3 length: 13; D gene: .; clone size: .; J gene: TRBJ1-2; CDR3 protein: CASSLEGGYGYTF; CDR3 DNA: TGCGCCAGCAGCCTAGAGGGTGGCTATGGCTACACCTTC
V gene: TRBV6-5; CDR3 length: 14; D gene: .; clone size: .; J gene: TRBJ1-1; CDR3 protein: CASSPQGRNTEAFF; CDR3 DNA: TGTGCCAGCAGCCCCCAGGGAAGGAACACTGAAGCTTTCTTT
V gene: TRBV10-3; CDR3 length: 15; D gene: TRBD2; clone size: few; J gene: TRBJ2-3; CDR3 protein: CAISEGSGDADTQYF; CDR3 DNA: TGTGCCATCTCCGAGGGTAGCGGGGATGCAGATACGCAGTATTTT
V gene: TRBV27; CDR3 length: 13; D gene: .; clone size: .; J gene: TRBJ2-2; CDR3 protein: CASSRPGSGELFF; CDR3 DNA: TGTGCCAGCAGTCGACCAGGGTCCGGGGAGCTGTTTTTT